This T cell receptor beta chain is from a study of control samples from healthy donors and cancer patients (TCRdb year 2020). Libraries were constructed by the immunoSEQ multiplex PCR assay. The table comes from immuneACCESS by way of TCRdb, which keeps in-frame sequences with V and J called. Part of the clones is missing from these tables; in studies checked, under half for an unresolved V gene and the rest for unknown reasons. For this sample there are tens of thousands of clones; 90% to 95% appear just once. The top ten clones comprise around 1.3% of the sample. For this clone: The target of this receptor is not known. No per-base quality is available; no much larger clone lies one base away.

Including the terminal cysteine and phenylalanine, the CDR3 comprises 11 residues. CDR3 DNA only is kept here, 33 bases in frame from base 1. For this chain, trimming is 5 bases at the V end and 11 bases at the J end, and the number of junction bases without a gene match is 4. The germline V gene (reference sequence) supplies CDR1 GTSNPN and CDR2 SVGIG. The sequence links TRBV30 to TRBJ2-7, with 12 bases in between that match TRBD1. The sample was PBMCs. The source is a woman aged 35 to 49 with lung cancer. The base sequence is TGTGCCTGGGGGACAGGGGGCGTTGAGTACTTC. This is translated as CAWGTGGVEYF.